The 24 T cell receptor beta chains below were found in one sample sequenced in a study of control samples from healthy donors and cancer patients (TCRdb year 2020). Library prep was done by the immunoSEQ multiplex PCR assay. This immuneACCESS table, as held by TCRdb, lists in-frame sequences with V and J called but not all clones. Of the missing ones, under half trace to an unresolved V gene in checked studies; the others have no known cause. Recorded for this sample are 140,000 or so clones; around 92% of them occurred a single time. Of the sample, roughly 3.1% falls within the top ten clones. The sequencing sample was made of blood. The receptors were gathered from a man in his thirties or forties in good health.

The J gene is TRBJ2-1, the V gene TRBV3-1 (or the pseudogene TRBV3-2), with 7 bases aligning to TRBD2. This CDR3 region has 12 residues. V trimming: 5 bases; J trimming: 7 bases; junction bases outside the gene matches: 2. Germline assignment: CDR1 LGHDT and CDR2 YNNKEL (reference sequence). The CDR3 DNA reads TGTGCCAGCAGCGTCGGGAGGAATGAGCAGTTCTTC. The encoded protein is CASSVGRNEQFF.

CDR3 nucleotides: TGTGCCAGCAGCTTAGCCCCTAGCGGGACTAGCACAGATACGCAGTATTTT. Translation gives CASSLAPSGTSTDTQYF. The rearrangement links TRBV7-6 to TRBJ2-3; the match to TRBD2 covers 9 bases. The V gene end was trimmed by 0 bases and the J gene end by 0 bases; junction bases not matched to a gene: 4. Germline CDR1 reads SGHVS; CDR2 reads FNYEAQ. The length of the CDR3 is 17 residues. The full variable domain, completed using reference TRBV7-6 and TRBJ2-3, is GAGVSQSPRYKVTKRGQDVALRCDPISGHVSLYWYRQALGQGPEFLTYFNYEAQQDKSGLPNDRFSAERPEGSISTLTIQRTEQRDSAMYRCASSLAPSGTSTDTQYFGPGTRLTVL.

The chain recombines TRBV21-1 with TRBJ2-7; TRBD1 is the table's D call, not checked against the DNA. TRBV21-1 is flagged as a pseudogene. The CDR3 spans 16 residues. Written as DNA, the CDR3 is TGTGCCAGCAGCTCCACCCCGGGACAGGGACCCTACGAGCAGTACTTC. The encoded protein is CASSSTPGQGPYEQYF.

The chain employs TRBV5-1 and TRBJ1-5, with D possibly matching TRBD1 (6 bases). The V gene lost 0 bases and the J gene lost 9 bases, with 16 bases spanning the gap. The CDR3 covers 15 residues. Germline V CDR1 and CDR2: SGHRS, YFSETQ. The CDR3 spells CASSLGGDRQGPQHF. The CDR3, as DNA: TGCGCCAGCAGCTTGGGGGGCGACAGGCAAGGGCCCCAGCATTTT.

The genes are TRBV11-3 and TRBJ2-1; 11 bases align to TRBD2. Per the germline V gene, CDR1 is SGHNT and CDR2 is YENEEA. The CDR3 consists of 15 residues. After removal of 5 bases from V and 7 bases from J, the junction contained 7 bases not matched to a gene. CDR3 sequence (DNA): TGTGCCAGCAGCCTGGGGCTAGCGGGGGGAAATGAGCAGTTCTTC. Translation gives CASSLGLAGGNEQFF. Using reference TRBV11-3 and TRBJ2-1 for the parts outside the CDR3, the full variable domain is EAGVVQSPRYKIIEKKQPVAFWCNPISGHNTLYWYLQNLGQGPELLIRYENEEAVDDSQLPKDRFSAERLKGVDSTLKIQPAELGDSAVYLCASSLGLAGGNEQFFGPGTRLTVL.

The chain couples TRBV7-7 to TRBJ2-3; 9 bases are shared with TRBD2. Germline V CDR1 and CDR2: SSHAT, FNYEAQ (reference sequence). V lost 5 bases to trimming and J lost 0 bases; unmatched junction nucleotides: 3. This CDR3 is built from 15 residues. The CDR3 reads CASSPSGASTDTQYF. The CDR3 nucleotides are TGTGCCAGCAGCCCTAGCGGGGCTAGCACAGATACGCAGTATTTT. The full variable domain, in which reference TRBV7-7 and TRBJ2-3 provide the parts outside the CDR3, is GAGVSQSPRYKVTKRGQDVTLRCDPISSHATLYWYQQALGQGPEFLTYFNYEAQPDKSGLPSDRFSAERPEGSISTLTIQRTEQRDSAMYRCASSPSGASTDTQYFGPGTRLTVL.

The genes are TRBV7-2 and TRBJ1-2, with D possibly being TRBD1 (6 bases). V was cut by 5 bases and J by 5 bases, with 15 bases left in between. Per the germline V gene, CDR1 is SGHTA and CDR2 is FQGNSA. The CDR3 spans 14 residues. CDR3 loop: CASSPLQGFYGYTF. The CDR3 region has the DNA TGTGCCAGCAGCCCCCTACAGGGATTTTATGGCTACACCTTC.

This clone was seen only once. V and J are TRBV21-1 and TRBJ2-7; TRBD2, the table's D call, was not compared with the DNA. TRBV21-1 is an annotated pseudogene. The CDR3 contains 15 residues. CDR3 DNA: TGTGCCAGCAGCAATGTCAAACCTACCTCCTACGAGCAGTACTTC. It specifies CASSNVKPTSYEQYF.

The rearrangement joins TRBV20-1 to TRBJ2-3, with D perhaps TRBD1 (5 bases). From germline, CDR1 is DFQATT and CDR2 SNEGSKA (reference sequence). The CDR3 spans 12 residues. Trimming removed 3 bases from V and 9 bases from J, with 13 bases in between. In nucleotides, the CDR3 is TGCAGTGCTAGTGAAGGCAGGGTGACGCAGTATTTT. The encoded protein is CSASEGRVTQYF.

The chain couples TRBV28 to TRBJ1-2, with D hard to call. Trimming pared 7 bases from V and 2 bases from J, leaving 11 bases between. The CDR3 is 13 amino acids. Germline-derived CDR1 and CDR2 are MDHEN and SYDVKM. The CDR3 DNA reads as TGTGCCAGCATCGGGGAGTGGAACTATGGCTACACCTTC. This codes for CASIGEWNYGYTF.

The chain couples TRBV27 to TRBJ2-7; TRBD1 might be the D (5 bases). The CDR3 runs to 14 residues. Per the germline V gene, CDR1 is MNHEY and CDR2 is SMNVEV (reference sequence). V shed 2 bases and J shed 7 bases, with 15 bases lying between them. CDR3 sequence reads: CASSLGQGKGEQYF. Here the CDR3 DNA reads TGTGCCAGCAGTTTAGGGCAGGGTAAGGGAGAGCAGTACTTC.

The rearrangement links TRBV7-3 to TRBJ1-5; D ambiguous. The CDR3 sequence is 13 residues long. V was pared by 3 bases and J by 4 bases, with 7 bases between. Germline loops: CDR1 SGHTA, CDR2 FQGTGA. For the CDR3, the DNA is TGTGCCAGCAGCTTGGTTCCTAATCAGCCCCAGCATTTT. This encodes CASSLVPNQPQHF.

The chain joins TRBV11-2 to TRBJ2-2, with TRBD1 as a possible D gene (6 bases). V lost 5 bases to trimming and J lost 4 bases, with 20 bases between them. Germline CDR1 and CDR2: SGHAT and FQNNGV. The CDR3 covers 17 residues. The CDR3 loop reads CASSLPRGQPGTGELFF. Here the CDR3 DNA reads TGTGCCAGCAGCCTGCCACGAGGACAGCCGGGCACCGGGGAGCTGTTTTTT.

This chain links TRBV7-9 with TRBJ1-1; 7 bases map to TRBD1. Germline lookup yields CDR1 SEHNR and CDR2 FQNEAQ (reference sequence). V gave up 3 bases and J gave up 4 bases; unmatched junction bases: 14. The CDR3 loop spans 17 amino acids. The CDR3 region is CASSFRTGQDRGTEAFF. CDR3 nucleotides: TGTGCCAGCAGCTTTCGGACAGGACAAGACCGGGGCACTGAAGCTTTCTTT.

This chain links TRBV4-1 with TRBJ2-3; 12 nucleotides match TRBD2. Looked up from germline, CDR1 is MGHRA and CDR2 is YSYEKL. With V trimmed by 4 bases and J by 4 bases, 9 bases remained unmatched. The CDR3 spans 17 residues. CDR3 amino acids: CASSPILTSGGSDTQYF. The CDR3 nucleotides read TGCGCCAGCAGCCCTATCTTGACTAGCGGGGGTTCAGATACGCAGTATTTT.

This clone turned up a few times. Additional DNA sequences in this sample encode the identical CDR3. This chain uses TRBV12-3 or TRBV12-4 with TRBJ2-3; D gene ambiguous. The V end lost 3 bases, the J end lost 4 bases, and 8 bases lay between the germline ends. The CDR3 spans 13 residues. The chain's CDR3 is CASSLGGADTQYF. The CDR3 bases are TGTGCCAGCAGTTTGGGTGGGGCAGATACGCAGTATTTT.

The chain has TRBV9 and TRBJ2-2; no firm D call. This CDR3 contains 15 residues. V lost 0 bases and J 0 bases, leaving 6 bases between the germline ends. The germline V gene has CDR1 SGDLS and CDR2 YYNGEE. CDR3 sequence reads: CASSVATANTGELFF. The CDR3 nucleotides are TGTGCCAGCAGCGTAGCTACGGCGAACACCGGGGAGCTGTTTTTT. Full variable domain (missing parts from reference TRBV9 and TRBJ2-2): DSGVTQTPKHLITATGQRVTLRCSPRSGDLSVYWYQQSLDQGLQFLIQYYNGEERAKGNILERFSAQQFPDLHSELNLSSLELGDSALYFCASSVATANTGELFFGEGSRLTVL.

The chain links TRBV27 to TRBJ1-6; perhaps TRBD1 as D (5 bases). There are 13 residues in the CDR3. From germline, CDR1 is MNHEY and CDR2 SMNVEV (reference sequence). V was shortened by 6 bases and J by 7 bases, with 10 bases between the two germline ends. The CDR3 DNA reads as TGTGCCAGCAGCCGGGACGCCAATTCACCCCTCCACTTT. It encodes CASSRDANSPLHF.

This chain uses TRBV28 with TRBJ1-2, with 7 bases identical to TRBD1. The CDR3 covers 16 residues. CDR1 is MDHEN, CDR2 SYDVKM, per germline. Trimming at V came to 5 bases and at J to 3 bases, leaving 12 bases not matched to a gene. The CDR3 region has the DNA TGTGCCAGCAGTCCCCCCCGACAGGGAAGGGACTATGGCTACACCTTC. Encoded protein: CASSPPRQGRDYGYTF.

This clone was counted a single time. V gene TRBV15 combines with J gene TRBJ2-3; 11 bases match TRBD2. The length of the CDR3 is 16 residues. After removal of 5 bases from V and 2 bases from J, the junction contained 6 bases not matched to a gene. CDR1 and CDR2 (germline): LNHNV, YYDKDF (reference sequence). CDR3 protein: CATSRGSGGDTDTQYF. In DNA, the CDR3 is TGTGCCACCAGCCGAGGTAGCGGGGGGGACACAGATACGCAGTATTTT. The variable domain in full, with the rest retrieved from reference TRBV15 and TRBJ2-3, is DAMVIQNPRYQVTQFGKPVTLSCSQTLNHNVMYWYQQKSSQAPKLLFHYYDKDFNNEADTPDNFQSRRPNTSFCFLDIRSPGLGDTAMYLCATSRGSGGDTDTQYFGPGTRLTVL.

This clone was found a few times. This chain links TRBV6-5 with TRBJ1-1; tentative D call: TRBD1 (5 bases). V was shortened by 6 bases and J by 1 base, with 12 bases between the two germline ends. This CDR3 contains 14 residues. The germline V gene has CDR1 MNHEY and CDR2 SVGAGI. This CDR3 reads CASSDPGGNTEAFF. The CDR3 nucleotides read TGTGCCAGCAGCGACCCCGGGGGGAACACTGAAGCTTTCTTT.

The CDR3 spells CASLWAASYEQYF. CDR3 nucleotide sequence: TGTGCCAGCCTCTGGGCAGCCTCCTACGAGCAGTACTTC. The rearrangement links TRBV2 to TRBJ2-7; D is unclear. Trimming cost V 8 bases and J 0 bases, with 11 bases left between them. The germline CDR1 and CDR2 sequences are SNHLY and FYNNEI. The CDR3 runs to 13 residues.

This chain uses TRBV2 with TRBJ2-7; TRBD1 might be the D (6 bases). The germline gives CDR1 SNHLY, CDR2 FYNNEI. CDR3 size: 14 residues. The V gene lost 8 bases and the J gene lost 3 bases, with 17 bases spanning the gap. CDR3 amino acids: CASQVDRLLYEQYF. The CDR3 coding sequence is TGTGCCAGCCAGGTGGACAGATTGCTCTACGAGCAGTACTTC.

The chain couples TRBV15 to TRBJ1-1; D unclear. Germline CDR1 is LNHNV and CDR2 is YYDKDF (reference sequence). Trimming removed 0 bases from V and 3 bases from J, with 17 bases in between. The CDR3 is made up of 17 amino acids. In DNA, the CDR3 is TGTGCCACCAGCAGAGAGTGGGTGAGAACAGTGTACACTGAAGCTTTCTTT. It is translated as CATSREWVRTVYTEAFF. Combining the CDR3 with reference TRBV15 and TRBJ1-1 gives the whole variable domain DAMVIQNPRYQVTQFGKPVTLSCSQTLNHNVMYWYQQKSSQAPKLLFHYYDKDFNNEADTPDNFQSRRPNTSFCFLDIRSPGLGDTAMYLCATSREWVRTVYTEAFFGQGTRLTVV.